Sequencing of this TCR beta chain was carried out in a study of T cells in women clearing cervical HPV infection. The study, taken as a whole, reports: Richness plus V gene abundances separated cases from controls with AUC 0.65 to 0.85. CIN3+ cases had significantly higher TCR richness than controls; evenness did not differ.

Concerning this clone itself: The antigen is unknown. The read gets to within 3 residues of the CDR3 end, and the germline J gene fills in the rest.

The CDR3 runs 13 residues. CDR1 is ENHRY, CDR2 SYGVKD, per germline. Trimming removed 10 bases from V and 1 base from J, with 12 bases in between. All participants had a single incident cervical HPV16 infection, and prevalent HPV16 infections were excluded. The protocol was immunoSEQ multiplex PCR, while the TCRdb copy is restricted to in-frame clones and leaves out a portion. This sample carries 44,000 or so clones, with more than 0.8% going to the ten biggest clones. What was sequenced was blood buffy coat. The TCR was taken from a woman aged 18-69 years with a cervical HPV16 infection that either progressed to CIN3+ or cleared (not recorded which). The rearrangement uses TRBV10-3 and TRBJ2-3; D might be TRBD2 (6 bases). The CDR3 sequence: CATNGGRTDTQYF. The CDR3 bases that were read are TGTGCCACAAACGGGGGTCGCACAGATACG.